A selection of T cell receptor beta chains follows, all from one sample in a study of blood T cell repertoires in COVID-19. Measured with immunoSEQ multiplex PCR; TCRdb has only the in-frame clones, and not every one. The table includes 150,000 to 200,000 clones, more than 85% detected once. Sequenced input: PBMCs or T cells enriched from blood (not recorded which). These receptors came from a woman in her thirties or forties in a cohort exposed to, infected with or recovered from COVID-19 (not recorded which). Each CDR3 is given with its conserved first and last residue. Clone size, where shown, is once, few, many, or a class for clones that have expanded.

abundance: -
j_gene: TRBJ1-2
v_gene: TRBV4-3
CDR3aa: CASSQEGGLGGYTF

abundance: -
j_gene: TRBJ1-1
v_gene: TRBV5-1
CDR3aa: CASRTHLLQGTEAFF

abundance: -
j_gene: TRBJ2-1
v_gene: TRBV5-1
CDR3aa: CASSFRVEPYNEQFF

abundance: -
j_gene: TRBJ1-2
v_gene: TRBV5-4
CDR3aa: CASSAPPGQSYGYTF

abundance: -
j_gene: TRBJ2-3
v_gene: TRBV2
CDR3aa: CASRREGSGSDTQYF

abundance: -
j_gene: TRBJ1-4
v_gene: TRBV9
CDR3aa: CASSPWDRGSEKLFF

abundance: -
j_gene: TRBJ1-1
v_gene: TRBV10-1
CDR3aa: CASRGQASTEAFF

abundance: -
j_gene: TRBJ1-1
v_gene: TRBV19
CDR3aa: CASSPTGMNTEAFF

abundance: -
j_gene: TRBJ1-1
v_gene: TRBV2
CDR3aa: CAGRREGGSTEAFF

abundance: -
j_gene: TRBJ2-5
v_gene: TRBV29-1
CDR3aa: CSVVGGTLYF

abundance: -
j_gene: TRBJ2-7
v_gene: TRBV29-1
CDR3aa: CSVAASGGSYEQYF

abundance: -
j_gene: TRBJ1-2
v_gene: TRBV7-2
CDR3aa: CASSPRSGGPANYGYTF

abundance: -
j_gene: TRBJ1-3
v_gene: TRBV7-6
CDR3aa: CASSLALAGVGNTIYF

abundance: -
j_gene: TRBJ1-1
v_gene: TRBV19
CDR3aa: CASSRDRQGENTEAFF

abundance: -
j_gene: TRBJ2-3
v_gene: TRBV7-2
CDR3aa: CASSALLDTQYF

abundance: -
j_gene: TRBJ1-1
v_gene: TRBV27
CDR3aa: CASSSPPGQGLSEAFF

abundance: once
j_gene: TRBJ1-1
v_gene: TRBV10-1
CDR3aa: CASSDPQGKAFF

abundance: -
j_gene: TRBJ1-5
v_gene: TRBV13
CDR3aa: CASSLTGYGQPQHF

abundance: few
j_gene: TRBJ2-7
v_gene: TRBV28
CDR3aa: CASSQLDRGQNEQYF

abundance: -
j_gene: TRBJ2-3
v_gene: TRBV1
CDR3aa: CTSRKELVPDTQYF

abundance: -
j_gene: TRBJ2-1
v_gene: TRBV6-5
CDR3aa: CASRPHGYNEQFF

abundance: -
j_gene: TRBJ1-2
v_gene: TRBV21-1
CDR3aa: CASSRPGQPPLYGYTF

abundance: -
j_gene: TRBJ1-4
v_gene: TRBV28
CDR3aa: CASSLGGANEKLFF

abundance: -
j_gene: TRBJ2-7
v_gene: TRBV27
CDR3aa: CASSSRGTTYEQYF

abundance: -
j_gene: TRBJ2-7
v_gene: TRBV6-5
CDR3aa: CASSPQGEIYEQYF

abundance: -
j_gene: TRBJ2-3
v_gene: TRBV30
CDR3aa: CAWSVPQGRDTQYF

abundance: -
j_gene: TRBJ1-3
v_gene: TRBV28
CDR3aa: CATGRGNTIYF

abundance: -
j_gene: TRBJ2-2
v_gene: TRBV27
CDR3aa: CASSSYTGELFF

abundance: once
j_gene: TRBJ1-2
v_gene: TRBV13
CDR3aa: CASSAGTGVHGYTF

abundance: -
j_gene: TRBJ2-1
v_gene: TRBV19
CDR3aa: CASSMGDSLYNEQFF

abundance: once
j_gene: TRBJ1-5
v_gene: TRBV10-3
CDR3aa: CAISERAGARGNQPQHF

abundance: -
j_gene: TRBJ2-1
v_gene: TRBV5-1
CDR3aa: CASSAGTVYNEQFF

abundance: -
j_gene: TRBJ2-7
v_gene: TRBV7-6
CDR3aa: CASSSPGTTSYEQYF

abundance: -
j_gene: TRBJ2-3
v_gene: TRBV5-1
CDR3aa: CASSLRLSVVPDTQYF

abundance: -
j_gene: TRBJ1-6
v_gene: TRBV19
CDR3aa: CASRYSENRGPNSPLHF

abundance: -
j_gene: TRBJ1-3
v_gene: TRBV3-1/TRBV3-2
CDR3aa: CASSQPRGSGNTIYF

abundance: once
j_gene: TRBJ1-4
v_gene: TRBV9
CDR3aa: CASSPLGGSEKLFF

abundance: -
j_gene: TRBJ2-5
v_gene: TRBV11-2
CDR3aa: CASSYNQETQYF

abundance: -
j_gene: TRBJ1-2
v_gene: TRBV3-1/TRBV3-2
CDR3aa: CASSPGRRANYGYTF

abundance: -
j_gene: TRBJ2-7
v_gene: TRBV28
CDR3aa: CASTAPGTGEKQYF

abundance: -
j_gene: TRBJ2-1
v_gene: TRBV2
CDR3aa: CASTTGGTSYNEQFF

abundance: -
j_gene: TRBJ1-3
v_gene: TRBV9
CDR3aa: CASSGRIDEGRSGNTIYF

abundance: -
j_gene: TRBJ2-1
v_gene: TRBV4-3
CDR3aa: CASSQDRLVNEQFF

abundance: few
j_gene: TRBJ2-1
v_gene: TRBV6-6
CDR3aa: CASGRVPNEQFF

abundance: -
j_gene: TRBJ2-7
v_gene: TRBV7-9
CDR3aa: CASSLGLASYEQYF

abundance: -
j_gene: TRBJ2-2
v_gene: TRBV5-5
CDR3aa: CASSVTVRVPGELFF

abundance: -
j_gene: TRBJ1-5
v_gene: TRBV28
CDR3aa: CASSFLAGSQPQHF

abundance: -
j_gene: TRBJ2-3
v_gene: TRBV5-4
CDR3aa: CASSPLAGGGTDTQYF

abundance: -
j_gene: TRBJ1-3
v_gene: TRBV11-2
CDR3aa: CASSTYRGGSGNTIYF

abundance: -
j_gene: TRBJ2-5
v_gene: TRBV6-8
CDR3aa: CASSYQSSGKGETQYF

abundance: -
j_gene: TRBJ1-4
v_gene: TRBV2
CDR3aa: CASSPDRVEKLFF

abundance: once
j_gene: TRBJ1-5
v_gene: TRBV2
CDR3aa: CASSAGKSNQPQHF

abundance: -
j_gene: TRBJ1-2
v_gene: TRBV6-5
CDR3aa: CASSFTGQRVYGYTF

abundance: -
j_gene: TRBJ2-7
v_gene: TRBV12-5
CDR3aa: CASGLGPSGPAYEQYF